The clone carrying this TCR beta chain was counted between two and nine times. Its cognate antigen is unknown. The sample originates from a study of blood T cells in healthy people across ages. Overall study findings and caveats: Roughly linear declines in TCR beta diversity per million T cells occurred with age.

The CDR3 runs to 16 residues. Per germline, CDR1 SGHVS and CDR2 FNYEAQ. V was pared by 4 bases and J by 0 bases, with 13 bases between. PCR was performed a second time for about 7 to 11 cycles using a sample-barcoded 5' primer and a J-beta primer mix. TCRdb reprocessed the 5' RACE reads with MiXCR, giving one entry per CDR3 protein. Of just under 750,000 distinct CDR3 sequences listed, about 20% are singletons. The authors isolated at least 7 million PBMCs per sample. The V gene is TRBV7-6, the J gene TRBJ2-4; D might be TRBD1 (5 bases). The receptor was isolated from a man in his 70s in good health. Sequencing input: blood. For the CDR3, the DNA is TGTGCCAGCAGCTCCGGACAATTTTTAGCCAAAAACATTCAGTACTTC. Translated: CASSSGQFLAKNIQYF.